This passage covers 13 T cell receptor beta chains from one sample sequenced in a study of CXCR3-negative and CXCR3-positive naive CD8 T cells. Study outcomes and limitations: More hydrophobic TRB CDR3s were found in CXCR3-positive naive cells than in CXCR3-negative naive cells.

TRB cDNA libraries were made by UMI-labeled 5' RACE. TCRdb reanalyzed the 5' RACE reads and collapses them to one entry per CDR3 protein, without DNA. This sample contains 100,000 to 150,000 distinct CDR3 sequences. Their target antigens are unknown. The specimen was naive CXCR3+ CD8+ T cells from blood. Regarding subset: CD45RO-CCR7+CD27+CD95- naive CD8+ T cells expressing CXCR3 (TNR3+). Receptors were obtained from a human donor in good health. Some clones in this sample may be carry-over from other donors' samples.

The chain is built from TRBV7-9 and TRBJ2-1. There are 16 residues in the CDR3. The germline V gene encodes CDR1 SEHNR and CDR2 FQNEAQ (reference sequence). This chain's CDR3 is CASSLARNSDYNEQFF.

V is TRBV27 and J is TRBJ1-2. CDR3 size: 14 residues. Germline-derived CDR1 and CDR2 are MNHEY and SMNVEV (reference sequence). The CDR3: CASSFGPALVGYTF.

This chain joins TRBV12-3 or TRBV12-4 and TRBJ2-6; the D call from TCRdb, TRBD1, cannot be confirmed without DNA. The CDR3 contains 13 residues. The CDR3 sequence is CASGPPTANVLTF.

This chain uses TRBV7-9 with TRBJ1-3; no DNA is available, so the TRBD1 call from TCRdb remains unchecked. This CDR3 region has 13 residues. Germline lookup yields CDR1 SEHNR and CDR2 FQNEAQ (reference sequence). CDR3 loop: CASSLQGGNTIYF. The variable domain in full, with the rest retrieved from reference TRBV7-9 and TRBJ1-3, is DTGVSQNPRHKITKRGQNVTFRCDPISEHNRLYWYRQTLGQGPEFLTYFQNEAQLEKSRLLSDRFSAERPKGSFSTLEIQRTEQGDSAMYLCASSLQGGNTIYFGEGSWLTVV.

The chain combines TRBV5-1 with TRBJ2-1; checking the TCRdb D call of TRBD2 is not possible without DNA. Germline V gives CDR1 SGHRS, CDR2 YFSETQ. The CDR3 is 17 residues long. This chain's CDR3 is CASSLEPAGGPANEQFF.

The chain recombines TRBV7-9 with TRBJ2-1. This CDR3 comprises 17 residues. Germline V lookup: CDR1 SEHNR, CDR2 FQNEAQ (reference sequence). The CDR3 sequence: CASSFTLTLASYNEQFF.

The V and J genes are TRBV20-1 and TRBJ2-7; the D call from TCRdb, TRBD2, cannot be confirmed without DNA. This CDR3 region has 17 residues. Germline V gene sequence: CDR1 DFQATT, CDR2 SNEGSKA (reference sequence). This CDR3 is CSARDLVPKDFSYEQYF.

This chain uses TRBV10-1 with TRBJ1-1; checking the TCRdb D call of TRBD1 is not possible without DNA. Germline loops: CDR1 WNHNN, CDR2 SYGVQD (reference sequence). The CDR3 is made up of 13 amino acids. This CDR3 is CASSDSPLSEAFF.

The chain employs TRBV3-1 and TRBJ1-1; TCRdb's assignment of TRBD1 cannot be checked, as there is no DNA. CDR3 length: 16 amino acids. Germline V gene sequence: CDR1 LGHDT, CDR2 YNNKEL (reference sequence). The CDR3: CASSQLFGPLKTEAFF.

The CDR3 region is CASSKSRGMNTEAFF. The chain links TRBV21-1 to TRBJ1-1; lacking DNA, the TRBD1 call made by TCRdb goes unchecked. TRBV21-1 represents a pseudogene. The CDR3 contains 15 residues.

The chain combines TRBV29-1 with TRBJ1-4. Per germline, CDR1 SQVTM and CDR2 ANQGSEA. The CDR3 totals 16 residues. The CDR3 loop reads CSVETPTDATNEKLFF.

V and J are TRBV7-9 and TRBJ2-3; TCRdb's D call, TRBD1, is unchecked because there is no DNA. The CDR3 length is 16 residues. Germline V gene data show CDR1 as SEHNR and CDR2 as FQNEAQ (reference sequence). The CDR3 region is CASSLNAAGASDTQYF.

CDR3: CSALYDPNEKLFF. The genes are TRBV20-1 and TRBJ1-4. Germline V gene lookup returns CDR1 DFQATT and CDR2 SNEGSKA (reference sequence). The CDR3 loop spans 13 amino acids.